Sequencing of this T cell receptor (beta chain) was carried out in a study of blood T cell repertoires in COVID-19. In the authors' workflow: Estimated nucleated cell counts came from reference gene primer amplification. Method: immunoSEQ multiplex PCR; TCRdb's copy keeps in-frame clones and lacks some. The V and J calls and clone size come from that table; D and trimming were worked out from the DNA. The sample carries hundreds of thousands of clones, roughly 85% recorded once. Trimming at V came to 2 bases and at J to 4 bases, leaving 8 bases not matched to a gene. CDR3 length: 16 amino acids. CDR1 SGDLS and CDR2 YYNGEE come from the germline V gene. Recovered status in Cohort 3 required two negative PCRs, clearance, or symptom resolution.

The receptor was derived from a woman between 40 and 50 years old who had recovered from COVID-19. The chain couples TRBV9 to TRBJ1-4, with 7 bases lining up with TRBD1. Specimen: PBMCs or T cells enriched from blood (not recorded which). CDR3 DNA: TGTGCCAGCAGCGTGAGAACCGGGACAGATAATGAAAAACTGTTTTTT. Its translation is CASSVRTGTDNEKLFF.